This T cell receptor (beta chain) came from a study of CD8 T cells in Susac syndrome. The overall study: Among the Susac syndrome patients who underwent sequencing, roughly six had clinically active disease, while about 8 of them were in remission. Study results and limitations: The CD4+ T cell repertoires that were profiled in Susac syndrome showed no clonal expansion.

Note on this clonotype: Its target is not known.

The authors sequenced TCR beta from blood CD8+ and CD4+ T cells. FACS enriched CD8+ TEMRA cells, while bulk CD8+ and CD4+ were negatively isolated. The germline V and J ends were trimmed by 5 bases and 3 bases, with 11 bases remaining between them. The CDR3 sequence is 13 residues long. The authors reverse transcribed roughly 0.5 to 1 ug RNA with random hexamers. TCRdb passed the immunoSEQ multiplex PCR reads through MiXCR, listing each CDR3 protein once. The sample lists 150,000 to 200,000 distinct CDR3 sequences; around 94% were seen once. The chain is built from TRBV12-3 or TRBV12-4 and TRBJ2-7; tentatively, D is TRBD2 (6 bases). The specimen sequenced was CD4+ T cells from PBMCs. This TCR derives from a human donor with Susac syndrome. The CDR3 here is CASSPRLVYEQYF. CDR3 in DNA: TGTGCCAGCAGTCCTAGACTAGTCTACGAGCAGTACTTC.